The 23 T cell receptor beta chains reported below all come from one sample, sequenced in a study of cytomegalovirus exposure and HLA in healthy donors. Primers for the PCR totalled 60 Vbeta and 13 Jbeta. Sequencing used immunoSEQ multiplex PCR; TCRdb keeps in-frame clones, though not all of them. The sample gives under 130,000 clones, roughly 13% of which show up once; about 16% is in the top ten. Sequenced material: PBMCs. The receptors here all came from a man aged 40-49 years in good health and CMV-seropositive.

This clone was counted only a few times. The V gene is TRBV27, the J gene TRBJ2-7; 10 nucleotides match TRBD1. Germline V gene data show CDR1 as MNHEY and CDR2 as SMNVEV (reference sequence). The CDR3 is 15 residues long. The ends lost 7 bases at V and 3 bases at J; junction bases unmatched: 9. CDR3 in DNA: TGTGCCAGCACCTCCTTCCGGGACAGGGGCTACGAGCAGTACTTC. This sequence encodes CASTSFRDRGYEQYF.

This clone was found a few times. The chain joins TRBV27 to TRBJ2-1; 8 positions match TRBD2. Germline lookup yields CDR1 MNHEY and CDR2 SMNVEV (reference sequence). CDR3 length: 15 amino acids. Trimming cost V 3 bases and J 3 bases; bases outside gene matches: 4. The CDR3 loop reads CASSFPGTSYNEQFF. CDR3 nucleotide sequence: TGTGCCAGCAGTTTCCCCGGGACTAGCTACAATGAGCAGTTCTTC.

Only a few counts were recorded for this clone. The rearrangement links TRBV30 to TRBJ1-2, with D tentatively TRBD1 (5 bases). The V and J ends lost 1 base and 4 bases respectively, with 10 bases between them. The CDR3 spans 13 residues. Germline lookup yields CDR1 GTSNPN and CDR2 SVGIG (reference sequence). CDR3: CAWSDQDSYGYTF. The CDR3 DNA reads TGTGCCTGGAGTGACCAAGACAGCTATGGCTACACCTTC.

The CDR3: CASSLGQGPNYGYTF. CDR3 sequence (DNA): TGTGCCAGCAGCCTAGGACAGGGCCCTAACTATGGCTACACCTTC. This rearrangement joins TRBV7-9 to TRBJ1-2; 8 bases map to TRBD1. CDR3 length: 15 residues. V was clipped by 5 bases and J by 0 bases; unmatched bases: 5. Germline CDR1 SEHNR, CDR2 FQNEAQ (reference sequence).

This chain connects TRBV19 to TRBJ2-7, with D perhaps TRBD1 (5 bases). Germline CDR1 is LNHDA and CDR2 is SQIVND (reference sequence). V was pared by 8 bases and J by 5 bases, with 16 bases between. This CDR3 contains 13 residues. The CDR3 reads CASGSFQGHEQYF. In DNA form, the CDR3 reads TGTGCCAGTGGCAGTTTCCAGGGCCACGAGCAGTACTTC.

This chain uses TRBV18 with TRBJ2-7; D not certain. Germline assignment: CDR1 KGHSH and CDR2 LQKENI. The CDR3 runs to 13 residues. The germline V and J ends were trimmed by 4 bases and 0 bases, with 7 bases remaining between them. The DNA for the CDR3 is TGTGCCAGCTCACTCAGGCCCTCCTACGAGCAGTACTTC. Amino acid sequence: CASSLRPSYEQYF.

This clone was seen only a few times. V gene TRBV2 combines with J gene TRBJ2-6; TRBD2 agrees at 9 bases. This CDR3 contains 16 residues. The germline V gene encodes CDR1 SNHLY and CDR2 FYNNEI. Trimming took 7 bases from V and 1 from J; bases not matched to a gene: 5. This CDR3 reads CASTLAGPSGANVLTF. For the CDR3, the DNA is TGTGCCAGCACACTAGCGGGCCCTTCTGGGGCCAACGTCCTGACTTTC.

Comments on this clone: As the CDR3 is not closed by the conserved phenylalanine or tryptophan, this likely results from a read error. It is unclear where the CDR3 begins or ends on the DNA, so no DNA is shown, and the CDR3 is as TCRdb lists it. The V call is TRBV6-5, the J call TRBJ1-4. The CDR3 numbers 8 amino acids, ends counted. Germline loops: CDR1 MNHEY, CDR2 SVGAGI. The CDR3 spells CASSYLGG.

This clone showed up just a few times. The V gene is TRBV2, the J gene TRBJ2-5, with 7 bases that match TRBD2. V lost 1 base and J lost 0; bases outside the gene matches: 2. Looked up from germline, CDR1 is SNHLY and CDR2 is FYNNEI. The CDR3 is 15 residues long. This chain's CDR3 is CASSEGRGNQETQYF. The CDR3 region has the DNA TGTGCCAGCAGTGAAGGGCGGGGGAACCAAGAGACCCAGTACTTC.

This clone has more than one count but fewer than ten. The chain couples TRBV10-3 to TRBJ1-4; D is uncertain. Trimming took off 4 bases at V and 4 bases at J, with 7 bases between the two ends. The CDR3 runs 13 residues. Per germline, CDR1 ENHRY and CDR2 SYGVKD. This chain's CDR3 is CAISGRGNEKLFF. The CDR3 DNA sequence: TGTGCCATCAGTGGACGGGGTAATGAAAAACTGTTTTTT.

The chain has TRBV27 and TRBJ1-2, with 7 bases fitting TRBD1. This CDR3 contains 15 residues. Germline CDR1 reads MNHEY; CDR2 reads SMNVEV (reference sequence). Trimming at V came to 4 bases and at J to 5 bases, leaving 10 bases not matched to a gene. The CDR3 coding sequence is TGTGCCAGCAGTTCTTACTCCGGGACAGCTTATGGCTACACCTTC. Encoded protein: CASSSYSGTAYGYTF.

The V call is TRBV6-1, the J call TRBJ1-5; D not resolved. The CDR3 consists of 13 residues. Germline CDR1 reads MNHNS; CDR2 reads SASEGT. V lost 5 bases and J 4 bases, leaving 9 bases between the germline ends. CDR3 loop: CASSLALNQPQHF. The CDR3, as DNA: TGTGCCAGCAGTTTGGCCTTAAATCAGCCCCAGCATTTT.

This clone was picked up a small number of times. The chain couples TRBV7-9 to TRBJ2-4, with D possibly TRBD1 on 8 matching bases. Germline V lookup: CDR1 SEHNR, CDR2 FQNEAQ (reference sequence). This CDR3 has 14 residues. V dropped 8 bases and J dropped 7 bases, with 18 bases sitting between them. The CDR3 nucleotides are TGTGCCAGCTCCGGTACAGGGGGGGGGAACATTCAGTACTTC. Its translation: CASSGTGGGNIQYF.

The rearrangement uses TRBV5-1 and TRBJ2-1, with 13 bases matching TRBD2. The CDR3 covers 18 residues. Per germline, CDR1 SGHRS and CDR2 YFSETQ. Germline trimming cut 2 bases from V and 3 bases from J; bases unmatched to any gene: 8. The CDR3 DNA sequence: TGCGCCAGCAGCTTACTAGCGGGAGGGCCTCGCTTCTACAATGAGCAGTTCTTC. Its translation is CASSLLAGGPRFYNEQFF. The whole variable domain, remainder taken from reference TRBV5-1 and TRBJ2-1, is KAGVTQTPRYLIKTRGQQVTLSCSPISGHRSVSWYQQTPGQGLQFLFEYFSETQRNKGNFPGRFSGRQFSNSRSEMNVSTLELGDSALYLCASSLLAGGPRFYNEQFFGPGTRLTVL.

The chain uses TRBV5-1 and TRBJ2-7; D is unresolved. The CDR3 is 15 amino acids. Germline V lookup: CDR1 SGHRS, CDR2 YFSETQ. The V gene lost 0 bases and the J gene lost 3 bases, with 13 bases spanning the gap. CDR3 sequence: CASSLGAPHSYEQYF. The CDR3 DNA reads as TGCGCCAGCAGCTTGGGGGCCCCGCACAGCTACGAGCAGTACTTC.

This clone appeared a few times. V gene TRBV30 combines with J gene TRBJ1-1, with a weak D call TRBD1 (6 bases). V lost 3 bases to trimming and J lost 5 bases, with 13 bases between them. Germline V gene data show CDR1 as GTSNPN and CDR2 as SVGIG (reference sequence). This CDR3 has 13 residues. DNA for the CDR3: TGTGCCTGGAGGGGAGGGGGTAGGACTGAAGCTTTCTTT. Amino acid sequence: CAWRGGGRTEAFF.

The genes are TRBV7-2 and TRBJ2-5, with 11 positions matching TRBD2. Germline lookup yields CDR1 SGHTA and CDR2 FQGNSA. CDR3 length equals 14 residues. V shed 3 bases and J 5 bases; nucleotides not matched to a gene: 2. The CDR3 here is CASSFTSGSETQYF. In nucleotides, the CDR3 is TGTGCCAGCAGCTTCACTAGCGGGAGTGAGACCCAGTACTTC.

The genes are TRBV7-9 and TRBJ2-5, with 9 positions matching TRBD1. Germline CDR1 and CDR2: SEHNR and FQNEAQ (reference sequence). With V trimmed by 5 bases and J by 4 bases, 8 bases remained unmatched. The CDR3 sequence is 15 residues long. The CDR3 loop is CASSVRDRERETQYF. The CDR3 bases are TGTGCCAGCAGCGTACGGGACAGGGAAAGAGAGACCCAGTACTTC.

The chain joins TRBV5-5 to TRBJ1-1; D unresolved. V dropped 6 bases and J dropped 5 bases, with 17 bases sitting between them. The CDR3 extends over 14 amino acids. From germline, CDR1 is SGHKS and CDR2 YYEKEE (reference sequence). CDR3 sequence (DNA): TGTGCCAGCACTCCCTCTCTGGGAGGGACTGAAGCTTTCTTT. Translation: CASTPSLGGTEAFF. Full variable domain (rest looked up from reference TRBV5-5 and TRBJ1-1): DAGVTQSPTHLIKTRGQQVTLRCSPISGHKSVSWYQQVLGQGPQFIFQYYEKEERGRGNFPDRFSARQFPNYSSELNVNALLLGDSALYLCASTPSLGGTEAFFGQGTRLTVV.

Only a few counts were recorded for this clone. The chain is built from TRBV15 and TRBJ2-1; TRBD2 is a possible D gene (5 bases). The germline gives CDR1 LNHNV, CDR2 YYDKDF (reference sequence). The V end was cut by 4 bases, the J end by 1 base, with 11 bases between. This CDR3 has 15 amino acids. The CDR3 here is CATSTDRGSYNEQFF. The CDR3 DNA reads as TGTGCCACCAGCACTGATCGGGGATCCTACAATGAGCAGTTCTTC.

The sample holds many counts of this clone. The chain has TRBV6-6 and TRBJ2-7; tentative D call: TRBD2 (6 bases). This CDR3 region has 13 residues. Germline CDR1 and CDR2: MNHNY and SVGAGI (reference sequence). V was clipped by 5 bases and J by 7 bases, with 15 bases between them. CDR3 protein: CASSVGLLGEQYF. CDR3 nucleotide sequence: TGTGCCAGCAGTGTGGGACTTCTCGGGGAGCAGTACTTC.

In its sample, this clone was seen a few times. The gene calls are TRBV13 and TRBJ2-7; D possibly corresponds to TRBD2 (6 bases). The ends were cut back, 1 base at V and 0 bases at J, with 10 bases in the middle. Germline V gene data show CDR1 as PRHDT and CDR2 as FYEKMQ (reference sequence). The CDR3 sequence is 15 residues long. CDR3 sequence reads: CASSLEGSGSYEQYF. The CDR3 DNA is TGTGCCAGCAGCTTAGAGGGTAGCGGCTCCTACGAGCAGTACTTC.

The chain carries TRBV27 and TRBJ1-1, with 7 bases identical to TRBD1. Trimming took 5 bases from V and 13 from J; bases not matched to a gene: 13. Per the germline V gene, CDR1 is MNHEY and CDR2 is SMNVEV (reference sequence). The CDR3 length is 13 residues. The CDR3 spells CASSATGWGVDFF. The CDR3 nucleotides read TGTGCCAGCAGTGCGACAGGGTGGGGCGTGGATTTCTTT.